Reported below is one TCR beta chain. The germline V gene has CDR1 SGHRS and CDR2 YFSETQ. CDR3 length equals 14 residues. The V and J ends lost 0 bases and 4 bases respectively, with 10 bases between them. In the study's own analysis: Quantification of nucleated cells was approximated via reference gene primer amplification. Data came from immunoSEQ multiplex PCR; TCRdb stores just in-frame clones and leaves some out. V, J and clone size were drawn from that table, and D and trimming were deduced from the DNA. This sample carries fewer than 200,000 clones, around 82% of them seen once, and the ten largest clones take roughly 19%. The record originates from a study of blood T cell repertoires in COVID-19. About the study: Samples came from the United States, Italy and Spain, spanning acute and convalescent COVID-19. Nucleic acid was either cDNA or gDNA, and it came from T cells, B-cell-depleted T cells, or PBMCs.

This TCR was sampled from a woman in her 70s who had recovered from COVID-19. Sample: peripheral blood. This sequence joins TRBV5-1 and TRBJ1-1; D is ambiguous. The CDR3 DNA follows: TGCGCCAGCAGCTTGGCCCCTTTCGGCACTGAAGCTTTCTTT. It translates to CASSLAPFGTEAFF.